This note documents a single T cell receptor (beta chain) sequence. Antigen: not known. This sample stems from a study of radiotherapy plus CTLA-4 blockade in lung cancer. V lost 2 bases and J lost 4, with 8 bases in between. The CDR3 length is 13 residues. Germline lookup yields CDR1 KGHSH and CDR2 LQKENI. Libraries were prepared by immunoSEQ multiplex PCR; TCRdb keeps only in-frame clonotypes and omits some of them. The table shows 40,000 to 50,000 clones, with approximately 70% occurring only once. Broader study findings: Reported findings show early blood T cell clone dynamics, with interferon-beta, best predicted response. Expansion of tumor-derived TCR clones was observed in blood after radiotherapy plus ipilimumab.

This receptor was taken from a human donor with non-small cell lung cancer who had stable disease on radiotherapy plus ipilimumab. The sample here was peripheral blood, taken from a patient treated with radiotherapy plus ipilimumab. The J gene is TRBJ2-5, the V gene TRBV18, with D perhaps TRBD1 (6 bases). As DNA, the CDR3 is TGTGCCAGCTCACCAACAGGGTTAGAGACCCAGTACTTC. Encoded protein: CASSPTGLETQYF.